What follows are 27 T cell receptor beta chains derived from one specimen sequenced in a study of cytomegalovirus exposure and HLA in healthy donors (dated by TCRdb to the late 2010s). Library preparation employed the immunoSEQ multiplex PCR assay. For the multiplex PCR, a mixture combining 60 forward primers for TCR Vbeta segments and 13 reverse primers for TCR Jbeta segments was used. Held by TCRdb, this immuneACCESS table contains in-frame sequences only and omits some clones. Under half of the omission traces to an unresolved V gene where checked; the cause of the rest is unknown. The sample table holds about 180,000 clones, of which approximately 80% were seen once. Approximately 1.3% of the sample comes from the top ten. Specimen: PBMCs. These receptors all come from a girl aged 5 to 17 in good health and CMV-seropositive.

This clone was seen more than once but under ten times. CDR3 sequence (DNA): TGTGCCAGCAGCCTCGGACACCCTAATCAGCCCCAGCATTTT. It codes for CASSLGHPNQPQHF. The rearrangement joins TRBV7-2 to TRBJ1-5; a possible D gene is TRBD1 (5 bases). This CDR3 has 14 residues. The V end was cut by 5 bases, the J end by 4 bases, with 12 bases between. Per the germline V gene, CDR1 is SGHTA and CDR2 is FQGNSA. The whole variable domain, filled in from reference TRBV7-2 and TRBJ1-5, reads GAGVSQSPSNKVTEKGKDVELRCDPISGHTALYWYRQSLGQGLEFLIYFQGNSAPDKSGLPSDRFSAERTGGSVSTLTIQRTQQEDSAVYLCASSLGHPNQPQHFGDGTRLSIL.

This chain uses TRBV5-1 with TRBJ2-3, with TRBD2 matching 12 bases. Germline CDR1 and CDR2: SGHRS and YFSETQ. The junction had 5 bases not matched to a gene; V was cut back by 2 bases and J by 4 bases. This CDR3 comprises 16 residues. This CDR3 is CASSLRLAGDADTQYF. CDR3 nucleotides: TGCGCCAGCAGCTTAAGACTAGCGGGAGACGCAGATACGCAGTATTTT.

CDR3 coding DNA: TGTGCCAGCAGTGGCCCCTATGAGACTAGCGGAAGCTACAATGAGCAGTTCTTC. Translation: CASSGPYETSGSYNEQFF. The chain uses TRBV6-1 and TRBJ2-1, with TRBD2 identical over 9 bases. The germline CDR1 and CDR2 sequences are MNHNS and SASEGT. The CDR3 loop spans 18 amino acids. The ends lost 4 bases at V and 3 bases at J; junction bases unmatched: 13.

Of note for this clone: Its ends do not fully match the called genes, so a read error is possible. The chain joins TRBV29-1 to TRBJ2-4, with D hard to call. The germline V gene encodes CDR1 SQVTM and CDR2 ANQGSEA. The length of the CDR3 is 13 residues. For the CDR3, the DNA is TGCAGCGTGGAAGACGTAGCCAAAAACATTCAGTACTTC. It is translated as CSVEDVAKNIQYF.

The rearrangement joins TRBV5-6 to TRBJ2-7, with 8 nucleotides matching TRBD2. After removal of 3 bases from V and 1 base from J, the junction contained 6 bases not matched to a gene. Per the germline V gene, CDR1 is SGHDT and CDR2 is YYEEEE. CDR3 length equals 15 residues. The CDR3 loop is CASSSRLATSYEQYF. CDR3 nucleotides: TGTGCCAGCAGCTCCAGACTAGCGACGTCCTACGAGCAGTACTTC.

The chain carries TRBV30 and TRBJ2-1; TRBD2 agrees at 7 bases. The CDR3 runs to 13 residues. The V segment lost 5 bases and the J segment 4 bases; nucleotides outside the gene matches: 5. Germline V gives CDR1 GTSNPN, CDR2 SVGIG (reference sequence). CDR3 protein: CAWGRDYYNEQFF. In DNA, the CDR3 is TGTGCCTGGGGACGGGACTATTACAATGAGCAGTTCTTC.

V is TRBV10-2 and J is TRBJ2-3; unclear D gene. This CDR3 is 14 amino acids long. Trimming stripped 7 bases from V and 2 bases from J, with 13 bases between. Germline values: CDR1 WSHSY, CDR2 SAAADI. In DNA, the CDR3 is TGCGCCAGCAAACTTGAGCCTATCACAGATACGCAGTATTTT. It is translated as CASKLEPITDTQYF.

The CDR3 DNA is TGTGCCAGCAGCCAATCCGACAGTAACCCCTATGGCTACACCTTC. Amino acids: CASSQSDSNPYGYTF. The chain has TRBV4-2 and TRBJ1-2; TRBD1 is a possible D gene (5 bases). This CDR3 contains 15 residues. The V gene's germline CDR1 is LGHNA and CDR2 YNFKEQ. Trimming took off 2 bases at V and 4 bases at J, with 14 bases between the two ends.

This clone occurred a few times. The chain couples TRBV19 to TRBJ2-2, with D maybe TRBD2 (5 bases). Trimming removed 7 bases at V and 6 bases at J, with 21 bases between. CDR1 and CDR2 (germline): LNHDA, SQIVND (reference sequence). The CDR3 is made up of 16 amino acids. The CDR3 reads CASTIVGQFGAGELFF. DNA for the CDR3: TGTGCCAGTACGATTGTTGGGCAATTCGGGGCCGGGGAGCTGTTTTTT.

The genes are TRBV11-2 and TRBJ1-5, with D uncertain. The V end lost 3 bases, the J end lost 2 bases, and 11 bases lay between the germline ends. Germline V gene sequence: CDR1 SGHAT, CDR2 FQNNGV. CDR3 length equals 15 residues. The CDR3 bases are TGTGCCAGCAGCTTTATTCCAGGCGGCAATCAGCCCCAGCATTTT. Amino acids: CASSFIPGGNQPQHF.

The chain couples TRBV7-2 to TRBJ1-5; D call uncertain. CDR1 is SGHTA, CDR2 FQGNSA, per germline. The CDR3 consists of 15 residues. The V end lost 0 bases, the J end lost 8 bases, and 14 bases lay between the germline ends. CDR3 sequence reads: CASSLAPGRVEPQHF. In nucleotides, the CDR3 is TGTGCCAGCAGCTTAGCCCCCGGCCGGGTAGAGCCCCAGCATTTT.

The chain is built from TRBV20-1 and TRBJ1-2; D gene uncertain. CDR1 and CDR2 from the germline V gene are DFQATT and SNEGSKA (reference sequence). Trimming pared 7 bases from V and 8 bases from J, leaving 5 bases between. The CDR3 has 8 amino acids. Here the CDR3 reads CSVEGYTF. CDR3 DNA sequence: TGCAGTGTAGAAGGCTACACCTTC.

The gene calls are TRBV10-3 and TRBJ2-2; 9 nucleotides line up with TRBD2. With 4 bases clipped from V and 2 bases from J, the junction kept 8 bases outside the gene matches. Germline assignment: CDR1 ENHRY and CDR2 SYGVKD. The CDR3 is made up of 17 amino acids. DNA for the CDR3: TGTGCCATCAGTGGGGCCAGCGGGAGGACCAACACCGGGGAGCTGTTTTTT. It codes for CAISGASGRTNTGELFF.

The V and J genes are TRBV30 and TRBJ1-1, with unresolved D. Trimming removed 1 base at V and 4 bases at J, with 10 bases between. The germline V gene has CDR1 GTSNPN and CDR2 SVGIG (reference sequence). The CDR3 sequence is 13 residues long. CDR3 sequence (DNA): TGTGCCTGGAGTGCCTCCGCTAGCACTGAAGCTTTCTTT. Its protein product is CAWSASASTEAFF.

The rearrangement links TRBV19 to TRBJ2-6; 9 bases line up with TRBD1. The CDR3 is 19 amino acids. The V segment lost 6 bases and the J segment 0 bases; nucleotides outside the gene matches: 12. Looked up from germline, CDR1 is LNHDA and CDR2 is SQIVND (reference sequence). DNA for the CDR3: TGTGCCAGTAGCCGGGGGAGGGACAGGGCGGACTCTGGGGCCAACGTCCTGACTTTC. This codes for CASSRGRDRADSGANVLTF.

The sample holds one count of this clone. The chain carries TRBV27 and TRBJ2-7, with D hard to call. The germline gives CDR1 MNHEY, CDR2 SMNVEV (reference sequence). The germline V and J ends were trimmed by 0 bases and 6 bases, with 12 bases remaining between them. The CDR3 covers 14 residues. CDR3 amino acids: CASSLSMQYGEQYF. In DNA form, the CDR3 reads TGTGCCAGCAGTTTATCAATGCAATACGGCGAGCAGTACTTC.

V and J are TRBV6-6 and TRBJ1-2, with D unclear. The CDR3 spans 14 residues. V was cut by 4 bases and J by 8 bases, with 17 bases left in between. The germline V gene has CDR1 MNHNY and CDR2 SVGAGI (reference sequence). The CDR3 loop reads CASSLADERAGYTF. The CDR3 nucleotides are TGTGCCAGCAGTTTAGCTGATGAGAGGGCCGGCTACACCTTC.

The V gene is TRBV11-2, the J gene TRBJ2-2, with a tentative D call TRBD2 (5 bases). Germline CDR1 and CDR2: SGHAT and FQNNGV. V lost 5 bases and J lost 4, with 8 bases in between. CDR3 length: 13 amino acids. CDR3: CASSNAGTGELFF. The CDR3 nucleotides are TGTGCCAGCAGCAACGCGGGCACCGGGGAGCTGTTTTTT. The full variable domain, in which reference TRBV11-2 and TRBJ2-2 provide the parts outside the CDR3, is EAGVAQSPRYKIIEKRQSVAFWCNPISGHATLYWYQQILGQGPKLLIQFQNNGVVDDSQLPKDRFSAERLKGVDSTLKIQPAKLEDSAVYLCASSNAGTGELFFGEGSRLTVL.

Here the CDR3 reads CASSTPASGTYTDTQYF. The CDR3 nucleotides read TGTGCCAGTAGTACCCCAGCTAGCGGTACCTACACAGATACGCAGTATTTT. The J gene is TRBJ2-3, the V gene TRBV19, with TRBD2 identical over 7 bases. The germline V gene has CDR1 LNHDA and CDR2 SQIVND (reference sequence). The length of the CDR3 is 17 residues. V lost 4 bases to trimming and J lost 2 bases; unmatched junction nucleotides: 12.

The V call is TRBV29-1, the J call TRBJ2-5; perhaps TRBD2 as D (6 bases). The CDR3 has 12 amino acids. CDR1 SQVTM and CDR2 ANQGSEA come from the germline V gene. Trimming left V 7 bases short and J 7 bases short, with 16 bases between. The CDR3 reads CSASPGEATQYF. The CDR3 DNA is TGCAGCGCCAGTCCTGGGGAGGCGACCCAGTACTTC.

As DNA, the CDR3 is TGTGCCAGCGGGGGGTCTAGCTGGCCCTACAATGAGCAGTTCTTC. Amino acid sequence: CASGGSSWPYNEQFF. The J gene is TRBJ2-1, the V gene TRBV25-1; weak D call: TRBD2 (6 bases). V lost 8 bases to trimming and J lost 2 bases, with 16 bases between them. This CDR3 comprises 15 residues. Germline V lookup: CDR1 MGHDK, CDR2 SYGVNS.

This clone was seen a handful of times. DNA of the CDR3: TGCGCCAGCAGCCAAAGAGGACTAGCGGGAGGTGGCACCGGGGAGCTGTTTTTT. This sequence encodes CASSQRGLAGGGTGELFF. This sequence joins TRBV4-3 and TRBJ2-2, with 14 bases aligning to TRBD2. This CDR3 is 18 amino acids long. From germline, CDR1 is LGHNA and CDR2 YSLEER. The V gene end was trimmed by 2 bases and the J gene end by 4 bases; junction bases not matched to a gene: 6.

The CDR3 DNA reads TGCGCCAGCAGCCAAGATGACAGACTCTACTACGAGCAGTACTTC. Translation gives CASSQDDRLYYEQYF. The chain combines TRBV4-1 with TRBJ2-7; D may be TRBD1 (5 bases). In germline, CDR1 is MGHRA, CDR2 YSYEKL. The CDR3 is 15 residues long. Trimming stripped 0 bases from V and 3 bases from J, with 12 bases between.

The chain recombines TRBV5-1 with TRBJ1-2; D is undetermined. V was cut by 0 bases and J by 6 bases, with 6 bases left in between. Germline loops: CDR1 SGHRS, CDR2 YFSETQ. The CDR3 runs to 12 residues. Written as DNA, the CDR3 is TGCGCCAGCAGCTTGGACAGTAATGGCTACACCTTC. This codes for CASSLDSNGYTF.

The chain joins TRBV30 to TRBJ2-1; D is unclear. The V end was cut by 4 bases, the J end by 0 bases, with 13 bases between. The CDR3 length is 15 residues. Germline V lookup: CDR1 GTSNPN, CDR2 SVGIG (reference sequence). CDR3 DNA sequence: TGTGCCTGGAAGCGAGGCGGTAGCTCCTACAATGAGCAGTTCTTC. Its translation is CAWKRGGSSYNEQFF. The variable domain in full, with the rest retrieved from reference TRBV30 and TRBJ2-1, is SQTIHQWPATLVQPVGSPLSLECTVEGTSNPNLYWYRQAAGRGLQLLFYSVGIGQISSEVPQNLSASRPQDRQFILSSKKLLLSDSGFYLCAWKRGGSSYNEQFFGPGTRLTVL.

J is TRBJ2-7 and V is TRBV11-2, with 8 nucleotides matching TRBD1. The CDR3 covers 14 residues. V dropped 6 bases and J dropped 3; count of bases not matched to a gene: 7. CDR1 and CDR2 (germline): SGHAT, FQNNGV. The CDR3 bases are TGTGCCAGCAGGCTAGGACAGGGACTCTACGAGCAGTACTTC. Protein: CASRLGQGLYEQYF.

Comment on this clone: Different DNA sequences within this sample yield the same CDR3. As DNA, the CDR3 is TGTGCCAGTACCCCGGGACAGAGCCCCAATCAGCCCCAGCATTTT. It encodes CASTPGQSPNQPQHF. The chain combines TRBV19 with TRBJ1-5; 7 bases fit TRBD1. V lost 7 bases to trimming and J lost 3 bases; unmatched junction nucleotides: 9. The CDR3 has 15 residues. The germline V gene encodes CDR1 LNHDA and CDR2 SQIVND (reference sequence).